The T cell receptor (beta chain) described here comes from a study of shared clonotypes between healthy human individuals. Whole-study results and caveats: Richness estimates generally favored naive over memory subsets.

Everyone who donated was a Caucasian adult who lived in Nashville, Tennessee. CD4+ cell separation produced CD45RA+ naive and CD45RA-negative memory subsets. Every subset's genomic DNA went evenly onto several immunoSEQ plates. Measured with immunoSEQ multiplex PCR; TCRdb has only the in-frame clones, and not every one. This repertoire shows about 1.5 million clones, approximately 96% found once; its top ten account for 1.2%. The V segment lost 2 bases and the J segment 4 bases; nucleotides outside the gene matches: 3. CDR3 length: 14 amino acids. CDR1 LNHDA and CDR2 SQIVND come from the germline V gene (reference sequence). With respect to this clone: The target antigen is unknown.

The sequencing input was naive CD4+ T cells sorted from blood. Subset given: CD45RA+ positively selected. The receptor's source is a man younger than 45 in good health. The chain is built from TRBV19 and TRBJ2-3, with 7 bases matching TRBD2. The CDR3 DNA follows: TGTGCCAGTAGTATATCGGGAGGCGCAGATACGCAGTATTTT. It yields the protein CASSISGGADTQYF.